This entry lists 12 T cell receptor beta chains sequenced from one sample in a study of regulatory T cells in long-lasting Graves disease. Time point reported: persistent/refractory GD, antithyroid drugs over 5 years with positive TRAb. There was RNA extracted from PBMCs, and the TCR library was made from it. Arm-PCR of CDR3 regions and iRepertoire HTBI primers were used to build TCR beta libraries. TCRdb re-called the multiplex PCR reads through MiXCR, storing one row per CDR3 protein. The repertoire holds fewer than 400,000 distinct CDR3 sequences, with roughly a fifth as singletons. This material consisted of peripheral blood mononuclear cells (PBMCs), taken when the disease was refractory, from a patient treated with antithyroid drugs. All receptors come from a female donor with Graves disease.

A few counts support this clonotype. The chain links TRBV12-3 or TRBV12-4 to TRBJ1-4; 7 positions match TRBD1. V was pared by 5 bases and J by 9 bases, with 6 bases of the junction left unmatched. The CDR3 covers 13 residues. CDR3 region: CASSPRDSQKLFF. For the CDR3, the DNA is TGTGCCAGCAGTCCCCGGGACAGCCAAAAACTGTTTTTT.

The sample holds many counts of this clonotype. The chain joins TRBV20-1 to TRBJ1-5; D is possibly TRBD1 (6 bases). V lost 6 bases, J lost 2 bases, and 14 bases lay in between. The V gene's germline CDR1 is DFQATT and CDR2 SNEGSKA (reference sequence). This CDR3 contains 14 residues. CDR3 sequence reads: CSASQGFGNQPQHF. The CDR3 bases are TGCAGTGCCTCCCAGGGGTTTGGCAATCAGCCCCAGCATTTT.

About this clonotype itself: A much larger clone is a single base away; this may be a read error. The V gene is TRBV6-5, the J gene TRBJ2-7; 8 bases are a match to TRBD1. With V trimmed by 0 bases and J by 3 bases, 7 bases remained unmatched. Germline V gene lookup returns CDR1 MNHEY and CDR2 SVGAGI. The CDR3 totals 16 residues. The CDR3 here is CASSYSGTGGVYEQYF. DNA for the CDR3: TGTGCCAGCAGTTACTCAGGGACAGGAGGGGTCTACGAGCAGTACTTC.

This clonotype was seen many times. Compared with germline, one end of the junction differs, possibly owing to a read error. The chain uses TRBV5-1 and TRBJ1-2, with D hard to call. Germline CDR1 SGHRS, CDR2 YFSETQ. This CDR3 is built from 12 residues. This CDR3 is CASSLDGYGYTF. In DNA form, the CDR3 reads TGTGCCAGCAGCTTAGATGGATATGGCTACACCTTC.

There are many counts of this clonotype. This chain uses TRBV2 with TRBJ1-5; D is perhaps TRBD1 (5 bases). Germline V gene sequence: CDR1 SNHLY, CDR2 FYNNEI. CDR3 size: 15 residues. Deletions cut 8 bases from V and 3 bases from J, with 17 bases between. CDR3 loop: CASLVGGGPNQPQHF. The CDR3 DNA is TGTGCCAGCCTAGTGGGTGGGGGACCCAATCAGCCCCAGCATTTT. The whole variable domain, filled in from reference TRBV2 and TRBJ1-5, reads EPEVTQTPSHQVTQMGQEVILRCVPISNHLYFYWYRQILGQKVEFLVSFYNNEISEKSEIFDDQFSVERPDGSNFTLKIRSTKLEDSAMYFCASLVGGGPNQPQHFGDGTRLSIL.

This clonotype was recorded many times. The J gene is TRBJ1-1, the V gene TRBV5-6, with unresolved D. CDR3 length: 15 residues. The germline CDR1 and CDR2 sequences are SGHDT and YYEEEE. The V gene lost 4 bases and the J gene lost 4 bases, with 17 bases spanning the gap. The CDR3 DNA reads TGTGCCAGCAGCAGAGGACGACGGATATTCACTGAAGCTTTCTTT. As protein: CASSRGRRIFTEAFF. The entire variable domain, with the rest obtained from reference TRBV5-6 and TRBJ1-1, is as follows: DAGVTQSPTHLIKTRGQQVTLRCSPKSGHDTVSWYQQALGQGPQFIFQYYEEEERQRGNFPDRFSGHQFPNYSSELNVNALLLGDSALYLCASSRGRRIFTEAFFGQGTRLTVV.

V and J are TRBV5-1 and TRBJ2-7; perhaps TRBD2 as D (5 bases). V lost 6 bases, J lost 3 bases, and 13 bases lay in between. Germline V CDR1 and CDR2: SGHRS, YFSETQ. The CDR3 loop spans 13 amino acids. The CDR3 loop reads CASNGGSFYEQYF. DNA of the CDR3: TGCGCCAGCAATGGAGGTTCCTTCTACGAGCAGTACTTC.

This clonotype showed up many times. J is TRBJ1-1 and V is TRBV5-1; the match to TRBD1 covers 8 bases. The ends lost 4 bases at V and 0 bases at J; junction bases unmatched: 5. This CDR3 region has 15 residues. Germline CDR1 reads SGHRS; CDR2 reads YFSETQ. This CDR3 reads CASSGPGQVNTEAFF. The CDR3 bases are TGCGCCAGCAGCGGACCGGGACAGGTGAACACTGAAGCTTTCTTT.

This clonotype was counted at least ten times. At one of its ends the junction is not consistent with the germline gene, which may arise from a read error. The chain carries TRBV28 and TRBJ2-5, with D uncertain. The CDR3 is 12 residues long. Germline V gives CDR1 MDHEN, CDR2 SYDVKM. In DNA, the CDR3 is TGTGCCAGCAGTTTAAACCGGCGTAGGGCCGTCTTC. Translating gives CASSLNRRRAVF.

V gene TRBV20-1 combines with J gene TRBJ2-5, with D possibly matching TRBD2 (5 bases). Per germline, CDR1 DFQATT and CDR2 SNEGSKA (reference sequence). This CDR3 comprises 16 residues. Trimming stripped 0 bases from V and 1 base from J, with 15 bases between. The CDR3 region has the DNA TGCAGTGCTAGAGAAGGGTTAGGCGGGCCCCAAGAGACCCAGTACTTC. It encodes CSAREGLGGPQETQYF.

This clonotype was counted only a few times. CDR3 protein: CASSRLAVGTQYF. Here the CDR3 DNA reads TGTGCCAGCAGCCGACTAGCAGTGGGTACGCAGTATTTT. The J gene is TRBJ2-3, the V gene TRBV11-2, with TRBD2 matching over 7 bases. Trimming removed 5 bases from V and 8 bases from J; junction bases left unmatched: 7. CDR3 length: 13 residues. Germline lookup yields CDR1 SGHAT and CDR2 FQNNGV.

This clonotype was counted ten times or more. The chain carries TRBV28 and TRBJ2-7; D unresolved. Germline lookup yields CDR1 MDHEN and CDR2 SYDVKM. Trimming pared 5 bases from V and 0 bases from J, leaving 11 bases between. This CDR3 contains 14 residues. CDR3 sequence reads: CASSPRAPSYEQYF. DNA for the CDR3: TGTGCCAGCAGTCCCCGCGCTCCCTCCTACGAGCAGTACTTC.